This T cell receptor beta chain derives from a study of blood T cell repertoires in COVID-19. Study-wide context: PBMCs, B-cell-depleted T cells, or T cells provided the cDNA or gDNA that made up the material.

Germline assignment: CDR1 SGHTS and CDR2 YDEGEE. Between the trimmed V and J ends, which lost 0 bases and 7 bases, there was a span of 13 bases. This CDR3 spans 15 amino acids. Generated by immunoSEQ multiplex PCR, the TCRdb table keeps only in-frame clones and is missing some. The data show 140,000 or so clones, with around 86% seen just once and about 11% held by the top ten. Recovered status in Cohort 3 required two negative PCRs, clearance, or symptom resolution. Sequencing was performed on PBMCs or T cells enriched from blood (not recorded which). The clonotype originates from a man in his 60s who had recovered from COVID-19. V usage is TRBV5-8 and J usage is TRBJ1-4; D possibly corresponds to TRBD1 (5 bases). This chain's CDR3 is CASSLGAGHREKLFF. In nucleotides, the CDR3 is TGTGCCAGCAGCTTGGGTGCAGGACATCGTGAAAAACTGTTTTTT.